The entry below gives a single T cell receptor beta chain sequence along with its context. What it binds is unknown. This entry belongs to a study of cytomegalovirus exposure and HLA in healthy donors. Turning to the study itself: Earlier results showed roughly 120 million unique TCR beta sequences derived from about 179 million T cells. Study results and limitations: A missense DCLRE1C variant was associated with V- and J-gene trimming of TCR beta chains in a later analysis, and an independent cohort replicated the association. TCR beta V segments were, for the most part, productive about 87% or about 30% of the time in an earlier analysis.

13 Jbeta primers and 60 Vbeta primers were used for the PCR. Measured with immunoSEQ multiplex PCR; TCRdb has only the in-frame clones, and not every one. This sample has over 95,000 clones, with over 65% found just once. V was clipped by 1 base and J by 8 bases, with 9 bases between them. Per the germline V gene, CDR1 is GTSNPN and CDR2 is SVGIG (reference sequence). The CDR3 is 13 residues long. Sequencing was carried out using PBMCs. The chain has TRBV30 and TRBJ1-6; D perhaps matches TRBD1 (6 bases). The receptor was derived from a woman aged 18-29 years in good health and CMV-seronegative. The CDR3 nucleotides are TGTGCCTGGAGTGGAGGGGGGGATTCACCCCTCCACTTT. Translating it yields CAWSGGGDSPLHF. The full variable domain, its missing parts supplied by reference TRBV30 and TRBJ1-6, is SQTIHQWPATLVQPVGSPLSLECTVEGTSNPNLYWYRQAAGRGLQLLFYSVGIGQISSEVPQNLSASRPQDRQFILSSKKLLLSDSGFYLCAWSGGGDSPLHFGNGTRLTVT.